This TCR beta chain was captured by sequencing in a study of OX40 agonist ivuxolimab in advanced cancers. Study-wide background: Patients treated during dose escalation were battling hepatocellular carcinoma, melanoma, renal cell or head and neck cancer. It was permissible to have had prior anti-PD-1, anti-PD-L1 or anti-CTLA-4 therapy, and around 40% had some.

Method: immunoSEQ multiplex PCR; TCRdb's copy keeps in-frame clones and lacks some. The table lists about 36,000 clones, around 73% of them singletons, with about 20% in the top ten. Blood samples were obtained at baseline, cycle 4 day 1, and cycle 7 day 1. CDR1 LNHDA and CDR2 SQIVND come from the germline V gene (reference sequence). The CDR3 totals 14 residues. Deletions cut 5 bases from V and 1 base from J, with 9 bases between. With respect to this clone: The target antigen is unknown.

Study-wide findings and caveats: The mean number of expanded clones was higher in CD8+ T cells than in CD4+.

V usage is TRBV19 and J usage is TRBJ1-5; D is undetermined. The sequence was obtained from an adult with an advanced solid tumor such as melanoma, head and neck, liver or kidney cancer. The sample in question was CD4+ or CD8+ T cells sorted from blood, obtained in a trial of the OX40 agonist ivuxolimab. The CDR3 sequence is CASSARWSNQPQHF. The CDR3 DNA reads TGTGCCAGTAGTGCCCGGTGGAGCAATCAGCCCCAGCATTTT.